Listed here are 5 T cell receptor beta chains from one sample, sequenced in a study of a mutant IDH1 vaccine in newly diagnosed glioma. Time point denoted: week 11, during vaccination. The investigators gave 300 ug of mutant IDH1 20-mer peptide in each vaccine dose, together with topical imiquimod. Their recognized antigens are unknown. TCRdb keeps only in-frame clones here, not all; method: immunoSEQ multiplex PCR. The table shows about 62,000 clones, with around nine tenths occurring only once. The specimen comprised PBMCs, sampled from a glioma patient whose treatment included an IDH1 peptide vaccine. These receptors came from a man in his forties with glioma.

This rearrangement joins TRBV7-2 to TRBJ1-4; a weak D match, TRBD1 (6 bases). The CDR3 length is 14 residues. V lost 3 bases and J lost 7, with 12 bases in between. The V gene's germline CDR1 is SGHTA and CDR2 FQGNSA. The CDR3 DNA is TGTGCCAGCAGCTTCATGGGGGCTAGTGAAAAACTGTTTTTT. This encodes CASSFMGASEKLFF. Full variable domain (rest looked up from reference TRBV7-2 and TRBJ1-4): GAGVSQSPSNKVTEKGKDVELRCDPISGHTALYWYRQSLGQGLEFLIYFQGNSAPDKSGLPSDRFSAERTGGSVSTLTIQRTQQEDSAVYLCASSFMGASEKLFFGSGTQLSVL.

This chain links TRBV27 with TRBJ1-6, with TRBD1 identical over 7 bases. With 2 bases clipped from V and 11 bases from J, the junction kept 9 bases outside the gene matches. The germline gives CDR1 MNHEY, CDR2 SMNVEV (reference sequence). This CDR3 is built from 15 residues. For the CDR3, the DNA is TGTGCCAGCAGTTTAGGCTTAGGGGGCTTGACACCCCTCCACTTT. The encoded protein is CASSLGLGGLTPLHF.

The chain links TRBV14 to TRBJ2-1; 16 bases are shared with TRBD2. In germline, CDR1 is SGHDN, CDR2 FVKESK. V shed 4 bases, J shed 6 bases, and the junction held 9 bases outside the gene matches. This CDR3 is built from 18 residues. The CDR3 here is CASSPGTSGRVRRNEQFF. CDR3 nucleotide sequence: TGTGCCAGCAGCCCAGGGACTAGCGGGAGGGTAAGGCGCAATGAGCAGTTCTTC.

The chain couples TRBV9 to TRBJ1-2; TRBD1 aligns across 7 bases. The germline V gene has CDR1 SGDLS and CDR2 YYNGEE. The CDR3 runs to 13 residues. The J segment lost 8 bases and the V segment lost 2 bases, leaving 6 bases of the junction unmatched. CDR3 nucleotide sequence: TGTGCCAGCAGCGTCTCCGGGGGACAGGGCTACACCTTC. Protein product: CASSVSGGQGYTF.

This clone was observed a few times. The rearrangement joins TRBV18 to TRBJ1-2, with a tentative D call TRBD1 (6 bases). Germline CDR1 reads KGHSH; CDR2 reads LQKENI. Trimming removed 5 bases at V and 7 bases at J, with 20 bases between. This CDR3 region has 15 residues. CDR3 in DNA: TGTGCCAGCTCAAGCTCTCAGGGGATGGAAGCTGGCTACACCTTC. It encodes CASSSSQGMEAGYTF.